The T cell receptor (beta chain) under discussion was sequenced for a study of blood T cell repertoires in COVID-19 (dated by TCRdb to 2018 to 2021). Broadly, across the study: The collaborator samples originated in the United States, Italy and Spain and spanned the acute and convalescent phases of COVID-19. The prospective study material was composed of cDNA or gDNA derived from T cells, B-cell-depleted T cells, or PBMCs. The sample metadata nearly always contained a de-identified subject ID, COVID-19 status, age in years and sex. Samples came from the ongoing ImmuneRACE study (first 160 participants) plus 1,254 subjects from 6 global collaborators. A freely available public database, intended as a resource for researchers studying the immune response to SARS-CoV-2, is where the repertoires were released. Subjects who had been exposed to COVID-19, were actively infected with it, or had recovered from it provided the deeply sampled blood TCRbeta repertoires that made up the dataset. Where available, HLA class I and class II types were taken from metadata supplied by the sample provider and were not determined by assay-based typing. Paper-wide results and their limitations: The amount of clinical and demographic metadata varied by source and participant and was provided uncurated.

Details on this clone: Its antigen is still unknown. Nothing much larger sits one base from this clone, and base qualities are not available.

Each collaborating institution followed its own protocols to collect whole blood in K2EDTA tubes. For TCRbeta analysis, collaborators shipped samples as frozen whole blood, isolated PBMCs, or DNA extracted from either of those sample types. Unmatched junction bases come to 9, with V trimmed by 5 bases and J by 1 base. The germline V gene sets CDR1 to SGHTA and CDR2 to FQGNSA. The CDR3 runs 16 residues from the cysteine to the phenylalanine. Only the CDR3 portion is preserved as DNA: 48 bases, with reading frame beginning at the first base. The immunoSEQ Assay, a bias-controlled multiplex PCR, was used to amplify TCRbeta CDR3 regions from genomic DNA. In the paper's pipeline: Within the assay, amplification of reference gene primers was used to estimate how many nucleated cells each sample contained. To quantify the absolute abundance of each unique TCRbeta CDR3 rearrangement, sequence reads were collapsed and filtered. For each sample, productive Simpson clonality was calculated as the square root of Simpson's diversity index over productive rearrangements. TCRdb's version of the immuneACCESS table is confined to in-frame rearrangements and falls short of the full clone set. An unresolved V gene accounts for under half of the shortfall where checked; the remainder is of unknown origin. That table supplies the V and J calls and clone size; D and trimming were determined from the DNA. The sample table records about 150,000 clones; under 90% of these occur just once. Together, the top ten hold approximately 0.5% of the sample.

The sequenced material came from peripheral blood. The TCR comes from a man aged 55 to 70 with acute or convalescent COVID-19. The rearranged chain carries TRBV7-2 and TRBJ2-7; 9 middle bases align to TRBD1. Here is the DNA: TGTGCCAGCAGCGCCGGACAGGGGAGGGGGTCCTACGAGCAGTACTTC. Translated, it reads CASSAGQGRGSYEQYF.